This T cell receptor (beta chain) is drawn from a study of blood T cells in healthy people across ages. The CDR3 runs 13 residues. Deletions cut 4 bases from V and 3 bases from J, with 10 bases between. CDR1 is MDHEN and CDR2 is SYDVKM in the germline V gene. A second PCR of about 6 to 11 cycles used a sample-barcoded 5' primer and a J-beta primer mix. One entry per CDR3 protein results from TCRdb running MiXCR on the 5' RACE reads. Among some 1,000,000 distinct CDR3 sequences listed, 25% were seen once. The same sample was also used in a study of T cells of mothers and their children.

Sequenced sample: blood. The TCR originated in a girl aged 2-10 years in good health. This chain uses TRBV28 with TRBJ2-7, with D possibly called TRBD1 or TRBD2 (5 bases each). The CDR3 here is CASSSGAVYEQYF. CDR3 bases: TGTGCCAGCAGTTCCGGGGCAGTCTACGAGCAGTACTTC. Combining the CDR3 with reference TRBV28 and TRBJ2-7 gives the whole variable domain DVKVTQSSRYLVKRTGEKVFLECVQDMDHENMFWYRQDPGLGLRLIYFSYDVKMKEKGDIPEGYSVSREKKERFSLILESASTNQTSMYLCASSSGAVYEQYFGPGTRLTVT.